Below, one T cell receptor (beta chain) is given with its context. The record originates from a study of blood T cell repertoires in COVID-19. Study-level information: Acute and convalescent COVID-19 specimens originated in the United States, Italy and Spain. T cells, B-cell-depleted T cells, or PBMCs provided the cDNA or gDNA that served as material.

Trimming cost V 0 bases and J 1 base, with 9 bases left between them. The germline gives CDR1 SGHRS, CDR2 YFSETQ. The CDR3 covers 15 residues. Study processing details: Estimation of nucleated cell counts was performed using reference gene primer amplification. Libraries were prepared by immunoSEQ multiplex PCR; TCRdb keeps only in-frame clonotypes and omits some of them. V and J calls and clone size are copied from that table; D and trimming were computed from the DNA. The table lists 200,000 to 300,000 clones, 85% of them singletons. This receptor was obtained from a woman aged 55-70 years with active or convalescent COVID-19. The specimen sequenced was peripheral blood. The chain uses TRBV5-1 and TRBJ2-3; D not certain. CDR3 sequence (DNA): TGCGCCAGCAGCTTGGATAGCTTCGGCACAGATACGCAGTATTTT. This codes for CASSLDSFGTDTQYF.